This TCR beta chain was recorded in a study of T-cell memory formation after mild COVID-19. Trimming cost V 5 bases and J 3 bases; bases outside gene matches: 5. The length of the CDR3 is 15 residues. CDR1 and CDR2 from the germline V gene are MNHNY and SVGAGI (reference sequence). Whole-study findings and limits: Contracting CD4+ clones sat mainly in CM and EM; CD8+ in EMRA. Contracting clones from day 15 to 85 showed balanced CD4/CD8; later expanders favored CD4+.

It was 5'RACE with constant-segment primers that produced the TCR alpha and TCR beta cDNA libraries, which carried sample barcodes and UMIs. TCRdb redid the calling of the 5' RACE reads with MiXCR, one entry per CDR3 protein. Of about half a million distinct CDR3 sequences in the sample, 18% are singletons; the top ten hold around an eighth. Regarding this clonotype: Its specificity is unknown.

This chain uses TRBV6-6 with TRBJ2-3; 10 bases map to TRBD2. The sequencing input was PBMCs or a T cell subset sorted from them (not recorded which). This receptor was obtained from an adult woman who had mild COVID-19 (a few samples of this study predate the infection). Cell type and time point are not known. CDR3 DNA: TGTGCCAGCAGTCCTAGCGGGAGAAGGACAGATACGCAGTATTTT. Protein: CASSPSGRRTDTQYF.